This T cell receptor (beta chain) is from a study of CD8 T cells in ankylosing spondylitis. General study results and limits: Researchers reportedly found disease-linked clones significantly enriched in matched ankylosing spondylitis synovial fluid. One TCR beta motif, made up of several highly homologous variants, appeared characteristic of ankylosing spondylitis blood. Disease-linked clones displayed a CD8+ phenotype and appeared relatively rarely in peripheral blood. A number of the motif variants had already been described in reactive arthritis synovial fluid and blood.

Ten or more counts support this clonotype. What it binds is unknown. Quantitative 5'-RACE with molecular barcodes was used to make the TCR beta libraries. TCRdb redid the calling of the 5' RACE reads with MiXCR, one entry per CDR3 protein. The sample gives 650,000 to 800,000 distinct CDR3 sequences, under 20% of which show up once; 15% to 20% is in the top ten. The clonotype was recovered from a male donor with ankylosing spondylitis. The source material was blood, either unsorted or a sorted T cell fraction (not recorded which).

This CDR3 is CASSVSTGYGGYTF. CDR3 bases: TGTGCCAGCAGTGTTTCAACGGGATATGGTGGCTACACCTTC. This chain joins TRBV12-3 or TRBV12-4 and TRBJ1-2; D remains ambiguous. This CDR3 comprises 14 residues. Trimming pared 5 bases from V and 7 bases from J, leaving 17 bases between.